This passage covers 25 T cell receptor beta chains from one sample sequenced in a study of blood T cell repertoires in COVID-19. The table came from immunoSEQ multiplex PCR; TCRdb's copy has only in-frame clones and leaves some out. The sample consists of 150,000 to 170,000 clones, 65% to 90% of them appearing once. Sequencing used peripheral blood. The receptors were sampled from a woman aged 60 to 75 with COVID-19, enrolled during active disease.

This clone occurred once. The V call is TRBV7-8, the J call TRBJ2-5; 7 bases line up with TRBD1. In germline, CDR1 is SGHVS, CDR2 FQNEAQ. The V and J ends lost 5 bases and 4 bases, in that order; junction bases with no gene match: 13. The CDR3 runs 16 residues. The chain's CDR3 is CASSQQGRADGETQYF. The CDR3 DNA follows: TGTGCCAGCAGCCAACAGGGGCGAGCCGATGGAGAGACCCAGTACTTC.

This clone was seen only a few times. The chain is built from TRBV7-9 and TRBJ1-2, with D possibly TRBD1 on 5 matching bases. Germline CDR1 and CDR2: SEHNR and FQNEAQ (reference sequence). This CDR3 contains 14 residues. The ends were cut back, 2 bases at V and 4 bases at J, with 11 bases in the middle. CDR3 sequence: CASSLRQGGYGYTF. The CDR3 region has the DNA TGTGCCAGCAGCTTACGTCAGGGTGGCTATGGCTACACCTTC.

The chain carries TRBV9 and TRBJ1-2; D remains ambiguous. The length of the CDR3 is 13 residues. Per germline, CDR1 SGDLS and CDR2 YYNGEE. Trimming stripped 0 bases from V and 4 bases from J, with 7 bases between. CDR3 residues: CASSVDRIYGYTF. The CDR3 bases are TGTGCCAGCAGCGTAGACAGAATCTATGGCTACACCTTC.

The genes are TRBV29-1 and TRBJ2-6; TRBD1 is a possible D gene (5 bases). Germline V lookup: CDR1 SQVTM, CDR2 ANQGSEA. The CDR3 length is 18 residues. V shed 2 bases and J shed 3 bases, with 20 bases lying between them. CDR3 DNA: TGCAGCGTTGAAACTTGGCAGGGTGGTTTCTATGGGGCCAACGTCCTGACTTTC. Translation gives CSVETWQGGFYGANVLTF.

The chain uses TRBV7-2 and TRBJ2-2, with D possibly TRBD1 on 6 matching bases. CDR1 SGHTA and CDR2 FQGNSA come from the germline V gene. This CDR3 comprises 17 residues. V shed 4 bases and J shed 1 base, with 16 bases lying between them. The CDR3 nucleotides read TGTGCCAGCAGCTCAACAGGGATTACCCAGAACACCGGGGAGCTGTTTTTT. Its translation is CASSSTGITQNTGELFF. Complete variable domain (other parts from reference TRBV7-2 and TRBJ2-2): GAGVSQSPSNKVTEKGKDVELRCDPISGHTALYWYRQSLGQGLEFLIYFQGNSAPDKSGLPSDRFSAERTGGSVSTLTIQRTQQEDSAVYLCASSSTGITQNTGELFFGEGSRLTVL.

This clone was seen a single time. V and J are TRBV5-8 and TRBJ1-3, with TRBD1 identical over 7 bases. In germline, CDR1 is SGHTS, CDR2 YDEGEE. Trimming took 4 bases from V and 4 from J; bases not matched to a gene: 11. CDR3 length equals 16 residues. CDR3 amino acids: CASSNRDSLKGNTIYF. The CDR3 DNA sequence: TGTGCCAGCAGCAACCGGGACAGCTTGAAAGGAAACACCATATATTTT. Using reference TRBV5-8 and TRBJ1-3 for the parts outside the CDR3, the full variable domain is EAGVTQSPTHLIKTRGQQATLRCSPISGHTSVYWYQQALGLGLQFLLWYDEGEERNRGNFPPRFSGRQFPNYSSELNVNALELEDSALYLCASSNRDSLKGNTIYFGEGSWLTVV.

This rearrangement joins TRBV7-3 to TRBJ2-5, with 8 nucleotides matching TRBD1. CDR3 length: 15 residues. Per germline, CDR1 SGHTA and CDR2 FQGTGA. The V gene end was trimmed by 3 bases and the J gene end by 3 bases; junction bases not matched to a gene: 6. CDR3 sequence (DNA): TGTGCCAGCAGCTTGGCAGGGGGCTCGAAAGAGACCCAGTACTTC. It specifies CASSLAGGSKETQYF.

The chain links TRBV5-4 to TRBJ1-2, with 8 positions matching TRBD1. Germline loops: CDR1 SGHNT, CDR2 YYREEE (reference sequence). This CDR3 is 13 amino acids long. J was trimmed by 1 base and V by 5 bases; bases with no gene match: 1. In DNA form, the CDR3 reads TGTGCCAGCAGGGGACAGGTTAACTATGGCTACACCTTC. This gives the protein CASRGQVNYGYTF.

This chain links TRBV24-1 with TRBJ1-3; possibly TRBD1 for D (6 bases). This CDR3 is built from 15 residues. Trimming pared 5 bases from V and 3 bases from J, leaving 13 bases between. Germline assignment: CDR1 KGHDR and CDR2 SFDVKD. The CDR3 loop reads CATSGPDSYGNTIYF. The CDR3 DNA follows: TGTGCCACCAGTGGTCCGGACAGCTATGGAAACACCATATATTTT.

This chain uses TRBV3-1 (or the pseudogene TRBV3-2) with TRBJ2-3; 7 bases align to TRBD2. The CDR3 is made up of 12 amino acids. Trimming removed 8 bases from V and 3 bases from J; junction bases left unmatched: 2. Germline-derived CDR1 and CDR2 are LGHDT and YNNKEL (reference sequence). CDR3 coding DNA: TGTGCCAGCCGGGAGGTGACAGATACGCAGTATTTT. This translates into CASREVTDTQYF.

The rearrangement links TRBV6-5 to TRBJ1-2; 8 bases fit TRBD1. This CDR3 is built from 14 residues. Germline CDR1 MNHEY, CDR2 SVGAGI. V lost 1 base to trimming and J lost 6 bases; unmatched junction nucleotides: 4. In nucleotides, the CDR3 is TGTGCCAGCAGTTACTACCAGGGGGCGGATGGCTACACCTTC. It specifies CASSYYQGADGYTF.

This chain links TRBV20-1 with TRBJ2-1, with 7 bases that match TRBD1. Germline CDR1 reads DFQATT; CDR2 reads SNEGSKA (reference sequence). V shed 6 bases, J shed 15 bases, and the junction held 11 bases outside the gene matches. The CDR3 is 11 amino acids. In DNA, the CDR3 is TGCAGTGCGATAACAGGGGCATTAGGGTTCTTC. Protein product: CSAITGALGFF.

The rearrangement joins TRBV19 to TRBJ1-1, with D possibly TRBD1 on 5 matching bases. The CDR3 loop spans 14 amino acids. Germline lookup yields CDR1 LNHDA and CDR2 SQIVND (reference sequence). V was trimmed by 6 bases and J by 0 bases, leaving 11 bases between them. CDR3 nucleotides: TGTGCCAGTAGAAACAGGTTTGTGAACACTGAAGCTTTCTTT. It encodes CASRNRFVNTEAFF.

This chain connects TRBV5-1 to TRBJ1-5, with 9 bases identical to TRBD1. V shed 1 base and J 2 bases; nucleotides not matched to a gene: 1. CDR1 and CDR2 from the germline V gene are SGHRS and YFSETQ. The CDR3 has 15 residues. CDR3 nucleotides: TGCGCCAGCAGCTTGACAGGGGGCGGCAATCAGCCCCAGCATTTT. The encoded protein is CASSLTGGGNQPQHF.

CDR3 protein: CASQLQGMNTEAFF. The CDR3 DNA is TGCGCCAGCCAATTACAGGGGATGAACACTGAAGCTTTCTTT. The V gene is TRBV5-1, the J gene TRBJ1-1, with TRBD1 matching over 7 bases. The J segment lost 0 bases and the V segment lost 7 bases, leaving 6 bases of the junction unmatched. The CDR3 extends over 14 amino acids. From germline, CDR1 is SGHRS and CDR2 YFSETQ.

This clone was seen more than once but under ten times. The CDR3: CASSSVQGGSPLHF. The DNA of the CDR3 is TGTGCCAGCAGCTCGGTGCAGGGCGGTTCACCCCTCCACTTT. The chain couples TRBV7-8 to TRBJ1-6, with D tentatively TRBD1 (5 bases). CDR3 length: 14 amino acids. The germline V gene encodes CDR1 SGHVS and CDR2 FQNEAQ. Deletions cut 4 bases from V and 9 bases from J, with 13 bases between. The entire variable domain, with the rest obtained from reference TRBV7-8 and TRBJ1-6, is as follows: GAGVSQSPRYKVAKRGQDVALRCDPISGHVSLFWYQQALGQGPEFLTYFQNEAQLDKSGLPSDRFFAERPEGSVSTLKIQRTQQEDSAVYLCASSSVQGGSPLHFGNGTRLTVT.

This clone was seen once. J is TRBJ2-2 and V is TRBV7-3; 12 bases agree with TRBD2. Trimming cost V 5 bases and J 7 bases; bases outside gene matches: 11. The CDR3 contains 17 residues. Looked up from germline, CDR1 is SGHTA and CDR2 is FQGTGA. Here the CDR3 DNA reads TGTGCCAGCAGCCCCAAGGGCGGACTAGCGGGAATCGGGGAGCTGTTTTTT. Its translation is CASSPKGGLAGIGELFF.

The chain carries TRBV5-1 and TRBJ1-4; 8 nucleotides line up with TRBD1. Germline-derived CDR1 and CDR2 are SGHRS and YFSETQ. Trimming took 5 bases from V and 7 from J; bases not matched to a gene: 4. The CDR3 consists of 13 residues. CDR3 in DNA: TGCGCCAGCAGTGGGACAGGTCGTGAAAAACTGTTTTTT. Residues: CASSGTGREKLFF.

J is TRBJ1-3 and V is TRBV14; the D is unclear. CDR3 length: 15 residues. Germline values: CDR1 SGHDN, CDR2 FVKESK. V was trimmed by 0 bases and J by 4 bases, leaving 10 bases between them. The CDR3 region has the DNA TGTGCCAGCAGCCAAGACAGAATGGTGGGAAACACCATATATTTT. Residues: CASSQDRMVGNTIYF.

The chain carries TRBV13 and TRBJ2-6, with 7 positions matching TRBD1. There are 17 residues in the CDR3. The ends lost 5 bases at V and 2 bases at J; junction bases unmatched: 9. CDR1 PRHDT and CDR2 FYEKMQ come from the germline V gene (reference sequence). CDR3 DNA sequence: TGTGCCAGCAGCGAACAGACAGGGAGAGCTGGGGCCAACGTCCTGACTTTC. Protein product: CASSEQTGRAGANVLTF. Filled out from reference TRBV13 and TRBJ2-6, the complete variable domain reads AAGVIQSPRHLIKEKRETATLKCYPIPRHDTVYWYQQGPGQDPQFLISFYEKMQSDKGSIPDRFSAQQFSDYHSELNMSSLELGDSALYFCASSEQTGRAGANVLTFGAGSRLTVL.

This clone was recorded only once. The chain joins TRBV24-1 to TRBJ1-1; TRBD1 is a possible D gene (5 bases). CDR1 and CDR2 (germline): KGHDR, SFDVKD. V was shortened by 4 bases and J by 4 bases, with 15 bases between the two germline ends. CDR3 length equals 15 residues. The CDR3 DNA follows: TGTGCCACCAGTGACGGGGGGGGAGGTAGCACTGAAGCTTTCTTT. It encodes CATSDGGGGSTEAFF.

The CDR3 nucleotides are TGTGCCAGCTCATCTTTTAGCGGGAGAGGCACAGATACGCAGTATTTT. Translated: CASSSFSGRGTDTQYF. The chain recombines TRBV18 with TRBJ2-3, with 9 bases aligning to TRBD2. V shed 5 bases, J shed 1 base, and the junction held 7 bases outside the gene matches. The CDR3 covers 16 residues. CDR1 and CDR2 from the germline V gene are KGHSH and LQKENI.

The rearrangement joins TRBV18 to TRBJ1-1; D remains ambiguous. Per germline, CDR1 KGHSH and CDR2 LQKENI. V lost 5 bases, J lost 2 bases, and 6 bases lay in between. CDR3 length: 12 amino acids. The CDR3 protein is CASSIINTEAFF. The DNA of the CDR3 is TGTGCCAGCTCAATTATTAACACTGAAGCTTTCTTT.

The gene calls are TRBV27 and TRBJ2-7; 10 bases fit TRBD2. The V and J ends lost 3 bases and 3 bases, in that order; junction bases with no gene match: 8. Germline CDR1 reads MNHEY; CDR2 reads SMNVEV (reference sequence). This CDR3 is 16 amino acids long. CDR3 protein: CASSFHWASGSYEQYF. DNA of the CDR3: TGTGCCAGCAGTTTCCACTGGGCTAGCGGGAGCTACGAGCAGTACTTC.

This chain uses TRBV19 with TRBJ2-2, with a tentative D call TRBD1 (5 bases). This CDR3 has 14 residues. The germline V gene encodes CDR1 LNHDA and CDR2 SQIVND (reference sequence). Trimming removed 7 bases at V and 0 bases at J, with 9 bases between. The CDR3 DNA reads TGTGCCAGTAATACAGGACCGAACACCGGGGAGCTGTTTTTT. It encodes CASNTGPNTGELFF.